The rows below give T cell receptor beta chains drawn from one sample of a study of breast tumors, draining lymph nodes, adjacent tissues. TCRdb itself ran the multiplex PCR reads through MiXCR, one entry per CDR3 protein. Altogether some 170,000 distinct CDR3 sequences are present, 33% being singletons, with the ten largest covering around 4%. The specimen sequenced was axillary lymph node tissue. The receptors derive from a female donor with breast cancer. Some clones in this sample may be carry-over from other donors' samples. Each CDR3 is given with its conserved first and last residue. A D gene is named only where the DNA matches it firmly. Some rows mark clone size as missing; the rest say once, few, many or name a class of expanded clone.

abundance: .
v_gene: TRBV7-8
d_gene: TRBD1
j_gene: TRBJ2-2
CDR3aa: CASSQGGQGGDKLWLRGTGELFF
CDR3nt: TGTGCCAGCAGCCAGGGGGGACAGGGAGGGGATAAACTATGGCTACGAGGAACCGGGGAGCTGTTTTTT

abundance: .
v_gene: TRBV6-6
d_gene: TRBD2
j_gene: TRBJ2-1
CDR3aa: CASSYSGAGGYNEQFF
CDR3nt: TGTGCCAGCAGTTACTCTGGGGCGGGAGGGTACAATGAGCAGTTCTTC

abundance: many
v_gene: TRBV12-3/TRBV12-4
d_gene: .
j_gene: TRBJ2-6
CDR3aa: CASSFRAGISGANVLTF
CDR3nt: TGTGCCAGCAGTTTTAGGGCAGGGATCTCTGGGGCCAACGTCCTGACTTTC

abundance: .
v_gene: TRBV12-3/TRBV12-4
d_gene: TRBD1
j_gene: TRBJ1-3
CDR3aa: CASSLQGGKKENTIYF
CDR3nt: TGTGCCAGCAGTTTACAGGGGGGGAAAAAGGAAAACACCATATATTTT

abundance: many
v_gene: TRBV10-1
d_gene: TRBD2
j_gene: TRBJ2-3
CDR3aa: CASSEFEAGEADTQYF
CDR3nt: TGCGCCAGCAGTGAGTTTGAAGCGGGAGAGGCAGATACGCAGTATTTT

abundance: .
v_gene: TRBV3-1
d_gene: TRBD2
j_gene: TRBJ2-7
CDR3aa: CAGSPGTSYEQYF
CDR3nt: TGCGCCGGCAGCCCTGGGACTAGCTACGAGCAGTACTTC

abundance: .
v_gene: TRBV5-1
d_gene: .
j_gene: TRBJ1-2
CDR3aa: CASSSTNLGEGGYTF
CDR3nt: TGCGCCAGCAGCTCGACTAACCTCGGGGAAGGTGGCTACACCTTC

abundance: few
v_gene: TRBV7-2
d_gene: TRBD1
j_gene: TRBJ1-1
CDR3aa: CASPGGDTEAFF
CDR3nt: TGTGCCAGCCCAGGGGGAGACACTGAAGCTTTCTTT

abundance: many
v_gene: TRBV27
d_gene: .
j_gene: TRBJ1-2
CDR3aa: CASSWDGGDDSYTF
CDR3nt: TGTGCCAGCAGTTGGGACGGGGGTGACGATAGCTACACCTTC

abundance: .
v_gene: TRBV2
d_gene: .
j_gene: TRBJ1-4
CDR3aa: CASRLRWALKEKLFF
CDR3nt: TGTGCCAGCCGATTGAGGTGGGCTCTCAAAGAAAAACTGTTTTTT

abundance: few
v_gene: TRBV5-1
d_gene: .
j_gene: TRBJ2-5
CDR3aa: CASSTGREETQYF
CDR3nt: TGCGCCAGCAGCACGGGGAGAGAAGAGACCCAGTACTTC

abundance: few
v_gene: TRBV28
d_gene: TRBD1
j_gene: TRBJ1-5
CDR3aa: CASRVPQGAAQPQHF
CDR3nt: TGTGCCAGCAGGGTCCCACAGGGGGCAGCTCAGCCCCAGCATTTT

abundance: many
v_gene: TRBV10-2
d_gene: TRBD1
j_gene: TRBJ2-7
CDR3aa: CASSESYRGAYEQYF
CDR3nt: TGCGCCAGCAGTGAGTCATACAGGGGGGCCTACGAGCAGTACTTC

abundance: .
v_gene: TRBV7-9
d_gene: TRBD2
j_gene: TRBJ2-7
CDR3aa: CASSLEASGNLREQYF
CDR3nt: TGTGCCAGCAGCTTAGAGGCTAGCGGGAACCTTAGAGAGCAGTACTTC

abundance: many
v_gene: TRBV30
d_gene: .
j_gene: TRBJ2-1
CDR3aa: CAWSVLPAGNEQFF
CDR3nt: TGTGCCTGGAGTGTACTCCCAGCTGGCAATGAGCAGTTCTTC

abundance: many
v_gene: TRBV4-1
d_gene: .
j_gene: TRBJ1-4
CDR3aa: CASSQDTIVTNEKLFF
CDR3nt: TGCGCCAGCAGCCAAGATACGATCGTCACTAATGAAAAACTGTTTTTT

abundance: many
v_gene: TRBV5-1
d_gene: .
j_gene: TRBJ2-2
CDR3aa: CASSFRERTGELFF
CDR3nt: TGCGCCAGCAGCTTCCGGGAAAGAACCGGGGAGCTGTTTTTT

abundance: .
v_gene: TRBV7-3
d_gene: .
j_gene: TRBJ1-6
CDR3aa: CASSSPARDSYNSPLHF
CDR3nt: TGTGCCAGCAGCTCTCCTGCCCGGGACTCCTATAATTCACCCCTCCACTTT

abundance: many
v_gene: TRBV7-9
d_gene: TRBD2
j_gene: TRBJ2-7
CDR3aa: CASSVSGSVDEQYF
CDR3nt: TGTGCCAGCAGCGTTAGCGGGAGCGTCGACGAGCAGTACTTC

abundance: many
v_gene: TRBV6-2/TRBV6-3
d_gene: .
j_gene: TRBJ2-3
CDR3aa: CASRTNTDTQYF
CDR3nt: TGTGCCAGCAGGACTAACACAGATACGCAGTATTTT

abundance: many
v_gene: TRBV27
d_gene: TRBD2
j_gene: TRBJ2-7
CDR3aa: CASSPLAGSLGEQYF
CDR3nt: TGTGCCAGCAGTCCCCTAGCGGGATCATTGGGGGAGCAGTACTTC

abundance: many
v_gene: TRBV30
d_gene: .
j_gene: TRBJ1-2
CDR3aa: CAWRDIGEGYTF
CDR3nt: TGTGCCTGGAGGGATATAGGGGAAGGCTACACCTTC

abundance: .
v_gene: TRBV24-1
d_gene: .
j_gene: TRBJ2-6
CDR3aa: CATSDSGLCSGANVLTF
CDR3nt: TGTGCCACCAGTGATTCCGGGCTGTGCTCTGGGGCCAACGTCCTGACTTTC

abundance: .
v_gene: TRBV24-1
d_gene: TRBD2
j_gene: TRBJ2-3
CDR3aa: CATSERTSGRNTDTQYF
CDR3nt: TGTGCCACCAGTGAACGGACTAGCGGGAGGAATACAGATACGCAGTATTTT

abundance: .
v_gene: TRBV6-9
d_gene: .
j_gene: TRBJ2-1
CDR3aa: CASIPAIAVNEQFF
CDR3nt: TGCGCCAGCATCCCGGCCATCGCTGTGAATGAGCAGTTCTTC

abundance: .
v_gene: TRBV25-1
d_gene: .
j_gene: TRBJ2-3
CDR3aa: CASSEVGRISTDTQYF
CDR3nt: TGTGCCAGCAGTGAAGTGGGAAGGATTAGCACAGATACGCAGTATTTT

abundance: .
v_gene: TRBV5-1
d_gene: TRBD2
j_gene: TRBJ2-2
CDR3aa: CASSLGVGGGLFF
CDR3nt: TGCGCCAGCAGCTTGGGCGTTGGCGGGGGGCTGTTTTTT

abundance: .
v_gene: TRBV28
d_gene: .
j_gene: TRBJ1-5
CDR3aa: CASKPGAREPQHF
CDR3nt: TGTGCCAGCAAGCCGGGGGCTAGGGAGCCCCAGCATTTT

abundance: many
v_gene: TRBV9
d_gene: .
j_gene: TRBJ2-3
CDR3aa: CASSVSAKDTQYF
CDR3nt: TGTGCCAGCAGCGTAAGCGCTAAAGATACGCAGTATTTT

abundance: many
v_gene: TRBV19
d_gene: .
j_gene: TRBJ1-5
CDR3aa: CASSIGGNQPQHF
CDR3nt: TGTGCCAGTAGTATAGGTGGGAATCAGCCCCAGCATTTT

abundance: many
v_gene: TRBV13
d_gene: .
j_gene: TRBJ1-2
CDR3aa: CASSLVGESGIYGYTF
CDR3nt: TGTGCCAGCAGCTTAGTGGGAGAATCGGGGATCTATGGCTACACCTTC

abundance: many
v_gene: TRBV10-1
d_gene: .
j_gene: TRBJ1-4
CDR3aa: CASRGTTTRDEKLFF
CDR3nt: TGCGCCAGCAGGGGCACCACGACCAGGGATGAAAAACTGTTTTTT

abundance: many
v_gene: TRBV11-2
d_gene: TRBD1
j_gene: TRBJ2-3
CDR3aa: CASRGLRTGGDTQYF
CDR3nt: TGTGCCAGCAGGGGACTCAGGACAGGGGGGGATACGCAGTATTTT

abundance: .
v_gene: TRBV3-2
d_gene: .
j_gene: TRBJ2-5
CDR3aa: CASSQDWGLWDSETQYF
CDR3nt: TGTGCCAGCAGCCAAGATTGGGGTCTTTGGGACAGCGAGACCCAGTACTTC

abundance: many
v_gene: TRBV3-1
d_gene: .
j_gene: TRBJ1-2
CDR3aa: CASSQDLRGNYGYTF
CDR3nt: TGTGCCAGCAGCCAAGATCTCCGGGGAAACTATGGCTACACCTTC

abundance: .
v_gene: TRBV6-2/TRBV6-3
d_gene: .
j_gene: TRBJ1-1
CDR3aa: CASSYTGYTEAFF
CDR3nt: TGTGCCAGCAGTTACACAGGCTACACTGAAGCTTTCTTT

abundance: many
v_gene: TRBV5-6
d_gene: .
j_gene: TRBJ2-3
CDR3aa: CASSLYRVGTDTQYF
CDR3nt: TGTGCCAGCAGCTTGTACAGGGTCGGGACAGATACGCAGTATTTT

abundance: .
v_gene: TRBV5-1
d_gene: TRBD1
j_gene: TRBJ2-5
CDR3aa: CASNLDRRGDTQYF
CDR3nt: TGCGCCAGCAACTTGGACAGGAGAGGGGACACCCAGTACTTC

abundance: many
v_gene: TRBV5-1
d_gene: .
j_gene: TRBJ2-2
CDR3aa: CASSLLETGELFF
CDR3nt: TGCGCCAGCAGCTTACTAGAGACCGGGGAGCTGTTTTTT

abundance: many
v_gene: TRBV6-4
d_gene: .
j_gene: TRBJ1-1
CDR3aa: CASSGGDENTEAFF
CDR3nt: TGTGCCAGCAGTGGTGGAGATGAGAACACTGAAGCTTTCTTT

abundance: many
v_gene: TRBV7-6
d_gene: .
j_gene: TRBJ2-3
CDR3aa: CASNKGREPPGRTDTQYF
CDR3nt: TGTGCCAGCAACAAGGGACGGGAGCCCCCAGGGAGGACAGATACGCAGTATTTT

abundance: .
v_gene: TRBV24-1
d_gene: .
j_gene: TRBJ2-5
CDR3aa: CATSDSHATDNQEAQCF
CDR3nt: TGTGCCACCAGTGACTCTCATGCGACAGATAATCAAGAGGCCCAGTGCTTC